This TCR beta chain is from a study of cytomegalovirus exposure and HLA in healthy donors. Whole-study results and caveats: There were under 200 TCR beta chains listed as cytomegalovirus-associated. Apart from CMV serostatus, no immune exposure information was available. The productive fraction for most TCR beta V segments was about 87% or about 30% in an earlier analysis.

The V end was cut by 8 bases, the J end by 4 bases, with 17 bases between. This CDR3 is 14 amino acids long. Germline CDR1 MNHEY, CDR2 SVGAGI. Researchers ran the PCR with 60 Vbeta and 13 Jbeta primers. Sequencing was performed with immunoSEQ multiplex PCR; in TCRdb, only in-frame clones are kept and a portion is missing. The sample holds just over 150,000 clones, approximately 82% seen once. As for this clone: The antigen is unknown.

The TCR comes from a woman aged 45-60 years in good health and CMV-seropositive. The rearrangement links TRBV6-5 to TRBJ1-2, with TRBD1 as a possible D gene (6 bases). The sample consisted of PBMCs. CDR3 loop: CASGQGFVGYGYTF. The CDR3 nucleotides read TGTGCCAGCGGGCAGGGGTTTGTTGGCTATGGCTACACCTTC.